The entry below describes one T cell receptor beta chain. The data originate from a study of blood T cell repertoires in COVID-19. Sequenced by immunoSEQ multiplex PCR; TCRdb stores in-frame clones only, minus some. There are roughly 400,000 clones in the sample; 80% to 95% occur only once, and 0.6% to 0.7% lies in the top ten. The V end lost 4 bases, the J end lost 2 bases, and 9 bases lay between the germline ends. The CDR3 covers 13 residues. CDR1 and CDR2 (germline): SGDLS, YYNGEE. This receptor was obtained from a man aged 18 to 30 who had recovered from COVID-19. The chain uses TRBV9 and TRBJ1-2; D is possibly TRBD1 (5 bases). The specimen was PBMCs or T cells enriched from blood (not recorded which). This chain's CDR3 is CASSTQENYGYTF. CDR3 nucleotide sequence: TGTGCCAGCAGCACACAGGAGAACTATGGCTACACCTTC. Filled out from reference TRBV9 and TRBJ1-2, the complete variable domain reads DSGVTQTPKHLITATGQRVTLRCSPRSGDLSVYWYQQSLDQGLQFLIQYYNGEERAKGNILERFSAQQFPDLHSELNLSSLELGDSALYFCASSTQENYGYTFGSGTRLTVV.